This TCR beta chain was sequenced in a study of T cell responses to AZD1222 COVID-19 vaccine (dated by TCRdb to the early 2020s). At the level of the whole study: AZD1222 recipients with second doses at about 4 weeks or about 12 weeks were pooled, because spike-specific TCR depth and breadth did not differ between schedules. A total of approximately 240 trial participants underwent TCR sequencing, of whom approximately 200 had received two doses of AZD1222 and about 25 had received two doses of the MenACWY control vaccine. Enrollment into the trials was organized by age into subgroups of 18-55, 56-69 and 70-plus years, and those subgroups contained approximately 150, 30 and 60 TCR-sequenced participants, respectively. Results the study describes overall, beyond this receptor: The whole spike protein was spanned by vaccine-associated CD4 TCRs, and dominant responses were seen in regions 160-218 and 743-854. Spike-specific TCR breadth and depth rose significantly after two AZD1222 doses compared with day 0 and with MenACWY recipients. Because no day 14 peak-response samples were available, the repertoires could be characterized only after the peak T cell response. Conclusions about previously exposed vaccinees were limited because only six AZD1222 recipients were SARS-CoV-2 seropositive at baseline. Reportedly, close to half of the unique spike-specific TCRs recognized epitopes lying outside the regions that are mutated in the B.1.351 and B.1.1.7 variants. In the small 56-69-year group, the increase in depth fell short of significance, most likely because of low power. Participants were mostly white British and included more females than males, and it was suggested by the authors that clonal diversity may have been underestimated.

Relative to germline, V is missing 4 bases and J is missing 0 bases, with 13 bases of the junction outside any gene match. CDR1 SGHKS and CDR2 YYEKEE are derived from the germline V gene (reference sequence). The CDR3 runs 18 residues from the cysteine to the phenylalanine. Just the 54-base CDR3 DNA is kept, in frame starting at base 1. The time point label on this specimen signifies: baseline before first vaccination. Samples from vaccinated people were obtained from the UK trials COV001 and COV002, which included a single-blind randomized controlled phase 2/3 trial of AZD1222 (ChAdOx1 nCoV-19) in healthy adults. For TCRbeta chain sequencing, PBMC samples were collected from trial participants at day 0 and at day 28 after the second dose. The CDR3 regions of human TCRbeta chains were analyzed by immunosequencing. The paper's data handling went like this. Repertoire TCRs were matched against a reference library of SARS-CoV-2-specific TCRs generated with the MIRA antigen-specificity platform. Breadth meant the fraction of unique TCRs that were SARS-CoV-2-associated, whereas depth meant the fraction of total T cells that were SARS-CoV-2-associated. Each spike-specific TCR was assigned to its reactive spike region and to a CD4 or CD8 class using the MIRA data. Log10-transformed breadth and depth values were compared by one-way ANOVA with Sidak's multiple comparisons tests. Not all clones reach the TCRdb copy of this immuneACCESS table, which keeps in-frame sequences only. Checked studies attribute under half of the gap to unresolved V genes and leave the rest unexplained. The DNA gave D and trimming, while V, J and clone size come from that table. The sample table records about 92,000 clones; approximately 91% of these occur just once. Of the sample, about a fifth falls within the top ten clones.

With regard to this clone: Its antigen specificity is not known. Per-base quality was not reported, and no clone a single base away is much larger than it.

The TCR comes from an adult in good health. The starting material was peripheral blood, obtained on day 0 of AZD1222 vaccination. The V and J genes are TRBV5-5 and TRBJ1-5; 7 middle bases align to TRBD1. The CDR3 sequence is CASSPRTGSGGSNQPQHF. The nucleotide sequence reads as follows: TGTGCCAGCAGCCCCCGGACAGGCTCGGGCGGTAGCAATCAGCCCCAGCATTTT.